These 19 T cell receptor beta chains share one sample of origin, sequenced in a study of blood T cell repertoires in COVID-19. Repertoires were generated with immunoSEQ multiplex PCR, while TCRdb's copy carries only in-frame clones and drops some. The table has over 120,000 clones, roughly 88% seen once. Sample: peripheral blood. Source of these receptors: a man in his sixties or seventies with acute or convalescent COVID-19.

This chain uses TRBV18 with TRBJ1-2; D is unresolved. V was clipped by 1 base and J by 4 bases, with 10 bases between them. This CDR3 contains 14 residues. Germline CDR1 is KGHSH and CDR2 is LQKENI. The DNA for the CDR3 is TGTGCCAGCTCACCACGGTCGGAGGCCTATGGCTACACCTTC. It yields the protein CASSPRSEAYGYTF.

The genes are TRBV10-1 and TRBJ1-1; D is uncertain. The V gene lost 4 bases and the J gene lost 8 bases, with 14 bases spanning the gap. The CDR3 is 13 residues long. Germline V gene data show CDR1 as WNHNN and CDR2 as SYGVQD (reference sequence). The CDR3 region is CASSVIGSAEAFF. The DNA for the CDR3 is TGCGCCAGCAGTGTGATCGGGAGCGCGGAAGCTTTCTTT.

V usage is TRBV6-2 or TRBV6-3 and J usage is TRBJ2-6, with D possibly TRBD1 on 6 matching bases. V gave up 2 bases and J gave up 2 bases, with 22 bases separating them. The CDR3 is made up of 20 amino acids. Germline V lookup: CDR1 MNHEY, CDR2 SVGEGT. The CDR3 DNA is TGTGCCAGCAGTTACGACACCAAGGGGGTTTCTTCCGCTGGGGCCAACGTCCTGACTTTC. As protein: CASSYDTKGVSSAGANVLTF.

The genes are TRBV27 and TRBJ2-5; TRBD2 might be the D (5 bases). V lost 11 bases, J lost 1 base, and 11 bases lay in between. Germline V gives CDR1 MNHEY, CDR2 SMNVEV (reference sequence). This CDR3 comprises 12 residues. As DNA, the CDR3 is TGTGCCTCTTTAGGGAGCCAAGAGACCCAGTACTTC. Amino acids: CASLGSQETQYF.

The chain recombines TRBV4-2 with TRBJ1-2, with D maybe TRBD1 (5 bases). Germline CDR1 is LGHNA and CDR2 is YNFKEQ. The CDR3 extends over 14 amino acids. Trimming left V 1 base short and J 4 bases short, with 10 bases between. The CDR3 DNA sequence: TGTGCCAGCAGCCAAGGACAGTCGTTCTATGGCTACACCTTC. Its translation is CASSQGQSFYGYTF.

The chain has TRBV4-1 and TRBJ1-3, with a weak D call TRBD1 (6 bases). This CDR3 is built from 16 residues. Looked up from germline, CDR1 is MGHRA and CDR2 is YSYEKL. Trimming pared 4 bases from V and 0 bases from J, leaving 13 bases between. The CDR3, as DNA: TGCGCCAGCAGCCTTCAGGGGCCCAGCTCTGGAAACACCATATATTTT. This translates into CASSLQGPSSGNTIYF.

J is TRBJ1-2 and V is TRBV6-5; D is unclear. V was trimmed by 0 bases and J by 0 bases, leaving 5 bases between them. This CDR3 spans 14 amino acids. CDR1 is MNHEY, CDR2 SVGAGI, per germline. CDR3 sequence reads: CASSYSQTNYGYTF. In DNA form, the CDR3 reads TGTGCCAGCAGTTACTCACAGACTAACTATGGCTACACCTTC.

V and J are TRBV7-2 and TRBJ1-1; D uncertain. The germline V and J ends were trimmed by 5 bases and 0 bases, with 10 bases remaining between them. The CDR3 totals 14 residues. Germline CDR1 is SGHTA and CDR2 is FQGNSA. The DNA of the CDR3 is TGTGCCAGCAGCGTAAGACACTTGAACACTGAAGCTTTCTTT. Its translation: CASSVRHLNTEAFF.

The chain joins TRBV14 to TRBJ1-4, with 10 positions matching TRBD1. The V gene's germline CDR1 is SGHDN and CDR2 FVKESK. The CDR3 is 15 residues long. The ends lost 4 bases at V and 8 bases at J; junction bases unmatched: 7. The CDR3 is CASSLKRTGGEKLFF. In DNA, the CDR3 is TGTGCCAGCAGCCTCAAGCGGACAGGGGGAGAAAAACTGTTTTTT. Looking up the rest from reference TRBV14 and TRBJ1-4 gives the full variable domain: EAGVTQFPSHSVIEKGQTVTLRCDPISGHDNLYWYRRVMGKEIKFLLHFVKESKQDESGMPNNRFLAERTGGTYSTLKVQPAELEDSGVYFCASSLKRTGGEKLFFGSGTQLSVL.

The chain uses TRBV6-5 and TRBJ2-7, with 7 bases lining up with TRBD1. Unmatched junction bases numbered 6, after V lost 2 bases and J lost 2 bases. The CDR3 totals 15 residues. From germline, CDR1 is MNHEY and CDR2 SVGAGI. CDR3 sequence: CASSYGRTGTYEQYF. In DNA, the CDR3 is TGTGCCAGCAGTTACGGTAGGACAGGAACCTACGAGCAGTACTTC.

The J gene is TRBJ1-1, the V gene TRBV2; the D gene is possibly TRBD1 (6 bases). The V end lost 6 bases, the J end lost 2 bases, and 16 bases lay between the germline ends. Germline V gene lookup returns CDR1 SNHLY and CDR2 FYNNEI. The CDR3 spans 15 residues. The CDR3 is CASRVRQASNTEAFF. The CDR3 DNA reads as TGTGCCAGCAGGGTTCGACAGGCATCAAACACTGAAGCTTTCTTT.

The chain is built from TRBV4-2 and TRBJ1-5; no clear D. V was trimmed by 2 bases and J by 2 bases, leaving 10 bases between them. Germline V gene data show CDR1 as LGHNA and CDR2 as YNFKEQ. The CDR3 runs 15 residues. As DNA, the CDR3 is TGTGCCAGCAGCCAATCCCTAGTAGGCAATCAGCCCCAGCATTTT. It codes for CASSQSLVGNQPQHF.

The chain recombines TRBV5-1 with TRBJ2-1, with 8 nucleotides matching TRBD1. The CDR3 spans 16 residues. V trimming: 4 bases; J trimming: 4 bases; junction bases outside the gene matches: 10. Germline V lookup: CDR1 SGHRS, CDR2 YFSETQ. CDR3 bases: TGCGCCAGCAGCAACCAGGGGGCAACCTCATACAATGAGCAGTTCTTC. Its protein is CASSNQGATSYNEQFF.

CDR3 nucleotides: TGCGCCAGCAGCGGAAACAGGGTGGATACCGGGGAGCTGTTTTTT. Translation: CASSGNRVDTGELFF. V is TRBV5-1 and J is TRBJ2-2; tentatively, D is TRBD1 (6 bases). This CDR3 is 15 amino acids long. Trimming shortened V by 4 bases and J by 5 bases, and 15 bases separated the two germline ends. Germline V lookup: CDR1 SGHRS, CDR2 YFSETQ. The full variable domain, in which reference TRBV5-1 and TRBJ2-2 provide the parts outside the CDR3, is KAGVTQTPRYLIKTRGQQVTLSCSPISGHRSVSWYQQTPGQGLQFLFEYFSETQRNKGNFPGRFSGRQFSNSRSEMNVSTLELGDSALYLCASSGNRVDTGELFFGEGSRLTVL.

This sequence joins TRBV11-2 and TRBJ1-2; TRBD1 matches 7 bases. This CDR3 comprises 16 residues. The trim removed 1 base at V and 2 bases at J, leaving 7 bases unmatched. CDR1 is SGHAT, CDR2 FQNNGV, per germline. The CDR3 nucleotides are TGTGCCAGCAGCTTAGTATTTCAGGGGGAAAACTATGGCTACACCTTC. Translated, it gives CASSLVFQGENYGYTF. The variable domain in full, with the rest retrieved from reference TRBV11-2 and TRBJ1-2, is EAGVAQSPRYKIIEKRQSVAFWCNPISGHATLYWYQQILGQGPKLLIQFQNNGVVDDSQLPKDRFSAERLKGVDSTLKIQPAKLEDSAVYLCASSLVFQGENYGYTFGSGTRLTVV.

This clone was seen once. The V call is TRBV5-1, the J call TRBJ2-2, with 8 bases matching TRBD2. This CDR3 comprises 15 residues. The germline CDR1 and CDR2 sequences are SGHRS and YFSETQ. The J segment lost 4 bases and the V segment lost 1 base, leaving 3 bases of the junction unmatched. The DNA of the CDR3 is TGCGCCAGCAGCTTGACTAGCGGCCCCACCGGGGAGCTGTTTTTT. Translated: CASSLTSGPTGELFF.

This sequence joins TRBV7-2 and TRBJ2-3; perhaps TRBD2 as D (5 bases). V lost 1 base to trimming and J lost 4 bases, with 12 bases between them. The CDR3 consists of 15 residues. Per germline, CDR1 SGHTA and CDR2 FQGNSA. DNA of the CDR3: TGTGCCAGCAGCTTAGAGTCTGGTAGCGCAGATACGCAGTATTTT. Encoded protein: CASSLESGSADTQYF.

The chain carries TRBV7-2 and TRBJ1-1; weak D call: TRBD1 (5 bases). Per germline, CDR1 SGHTA and CDR2 FQGNSA. The CDR3 consists of 13 residues. Trimming cost V 1 base and J 11 bases, with 14 bases left between them. The CDR3 here is CASSLGYSRGAFF. For the CDR3, the DNA is TGTGCCAGCAGCTTAGGATACAGCCGGGGGGCTTTCTTT.

In its sample, this clone was seen a few times. The chain carries TRBV5-5 and TRBJ2-7, with D possibly matching TRBD2 (5 bases). V gave up 4 bases and J gave up 1 base, with 12 bases separating them. Germline assignment: CDR1 SGHKS and CDR2 YYEKEE (reference sequence). The CDR3 extends over 14 amino acids. The CDR3 sequence: CASSQVEGSYEQYF. CDR3 nucleotides: TGTGCCAGCAGCCAGGTAGAGGGTTCCTACGAGCAGTACTTC.